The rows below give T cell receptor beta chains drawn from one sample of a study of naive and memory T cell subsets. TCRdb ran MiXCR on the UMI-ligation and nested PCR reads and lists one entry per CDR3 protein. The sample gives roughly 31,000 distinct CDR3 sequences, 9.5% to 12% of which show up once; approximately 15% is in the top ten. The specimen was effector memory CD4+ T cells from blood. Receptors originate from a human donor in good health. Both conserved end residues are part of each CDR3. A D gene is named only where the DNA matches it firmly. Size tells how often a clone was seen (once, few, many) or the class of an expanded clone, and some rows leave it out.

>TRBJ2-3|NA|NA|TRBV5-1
CASSFSISTDTQYF
TGCGCCAGCAGCTTCTCGATATCCACAGATACGCAGTATTTT
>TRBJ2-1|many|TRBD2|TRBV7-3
CASSLGLAGNEQFF
TGTGCCAGCAGCTTGGGGCTAGCGGGCAATGAGCAGTTCTTC
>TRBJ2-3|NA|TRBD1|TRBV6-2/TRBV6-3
CASSSLRTGSTDTQYF
TGTGCCAGCAGCTCGCTCCGGACAGGGTCCACAGATACGCAGTATTTT
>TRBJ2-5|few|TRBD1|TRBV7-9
CASSRPGQGEETQYF
TGTGCCAGCAGCCGTCCGGGACAGGGGGAAGAGACCCAGTACTTC
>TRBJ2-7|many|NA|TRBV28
CASRTVGGAYEQYF
TGTGCCAGCAGGACCGTAGGGGGGGCCTACGAGCAGTACTTC
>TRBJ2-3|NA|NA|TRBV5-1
CASKGQSGTDTQYF
TGCGCCAGCAAGGGGCAGAGCGGCACAGATACGCAGTATTTT
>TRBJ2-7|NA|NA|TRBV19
CASSPISHQASYEQYF
TGTGCCAGTAGTCCCATTAGCCACCAAGCCTCCTACGAGCAGTACTTC
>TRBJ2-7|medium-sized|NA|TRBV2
CASTMGSEQYF
TGTGCCAGCACGATGGGGTCCGAGCAGTACTTC
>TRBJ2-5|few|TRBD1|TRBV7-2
CASSSAGQGETQYF
TGTGCCAGCAGCTCAGCGGGACAGGGAGAGACCCAGTACTTC
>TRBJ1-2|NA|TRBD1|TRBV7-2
CASSQVPGTGGYGYTF
TGTGCCAGCAGCCAAGTACCCGGGACAGGGGGGTATGGCTACACCTTC
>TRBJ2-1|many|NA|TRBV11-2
CASSLGRREFF
TGTGCCAGCAGCTTGGGGCGGAGGGAGTTCTTC
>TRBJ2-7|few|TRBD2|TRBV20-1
CSARRGTSGTDEQYF
TGCAGTGCTAGACGCGGGACTAGCGGGACCGACGAGCAGTACTTC
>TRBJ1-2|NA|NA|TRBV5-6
CASSLGQLGGGYTF
TGTGCCAGCAGCTTGGGACAGCTGGGCGGTGGCTACACCTTC
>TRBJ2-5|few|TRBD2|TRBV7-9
CASSLGRGRAAETQYF
TGTGCCAGCAGCTTAGGGCGCGGGAGGGCCGCAGAGACCCAGTACTTC
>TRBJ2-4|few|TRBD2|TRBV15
CATSSDMASGWSKNIQYF
TGTGCCACCAGCAGCGACATGGCTAGCGGATGGAGCAAAAACATTCAGTACTTC
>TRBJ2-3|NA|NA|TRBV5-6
CASSSFGTDTQYF
TGTGCCAGCAGCTCATTCGGCACAGATACGCAGTATTTT
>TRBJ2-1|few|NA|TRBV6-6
CASSYGVEEQFF
TGTGCCAGCAGTTACGGGGTGGAGGAGCAGTTCTTC
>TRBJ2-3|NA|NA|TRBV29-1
CSVHGARTDTQYF
TGCAGCGTTCACGGGGCCCGCACAGATACGCAGTATTTT
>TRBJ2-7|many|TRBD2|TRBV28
CAIRPGLASYEQYF
TGTGCCATCAGACCGGGACTAGCCTCCTACGAGCAGTACTTC
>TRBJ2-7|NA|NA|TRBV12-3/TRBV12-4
CASSIYPYEQYF
TGTGCCAGCAGTATATACCCCTACGAGCAGTACTTC
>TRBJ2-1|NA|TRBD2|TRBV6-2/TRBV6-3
CASTPGGSSYNEQFF
TGTGCCAGCACCCCTGGCGGGAGCTCCTACAATGAGCAGTTCTTC
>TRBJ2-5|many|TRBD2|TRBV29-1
CSAAGPPAGASETQYF
TGCAGCGCCGCGGGGCCCCCAGCGGGAGCCTCAGAGACCCAGTACTTC